These 20 T cell receptor beta chains were sequenced from one sample in a study of shared T cell receptors in the human thymus. Data came from immunoSEQ multiplex PCR; TCRdb stores just in-frame clones and leaves some out. Here the sample spans hundreds of thousands of clones, roughly 86% being singletons. Another study also made use of these data, one on human thymus T cells.

Source material: thymocytes. These receptors were obtained from a boy under two years old with a congenital heart defect.

This chain uses TRBV29-1 with TRBJ1-1; tentatively, D is TRBD1 (6 bases). V shed 4 bases and J shed 2 bases, with 8 bases lying between them. Germline V gene data show CDR1 as SQVTM and CDR2 as ANQGSEA. This CDR3 is built from 12 residues. DNA for the CDR3: TGCAGCGTTGTGGACAGCAACACTGAAGCTTTCTTT. Protein product: CSVVDSNTEAFF.

The CDR3 DNA follows: TGTGCCAGCAGCCAAGATCGCATCGCGGCAGGGGGCAATGAGCAGTTCTTC. Its translation: CASSQDRIAAGGNEQFF. This chain uses TRBV14 with TRBJ2-1; 7 nucleotides agree with TRBD1. The CDR3 contains 17 residues. The V and J ends lost 0 bases and 6 bases, in that order; junction bases with no gene match: 11. Germline assignment: CDR1 SGHDN and CDR2 FVKESK.

J is TRBJ2-3 and V is TRBV7-8; 8 bases align to TRBD2. The V segment lost 5 bases and the J segment 3 bases; nucleotides outside the gene matches: 10. Germline V gene data show CDR1 as SGHVS and CDR2 as FQNEAQ. CDR3 length: 16 amino acids. This CDR3 is CASSLRVQRETDTQYF. The CDR3 nucleotides are TGTGCCAGCAGCCTTCGTGTTCAGCGGGAGACAGATACGCAGTATTTT.

V gene TRBV29-1 combines with J gene TRBJ2-2; 12 nucleotides line up with TRBD1. The CDR3 loop spans 15 amino acids. V dropped 7 bases and J dropped 6; count of bases not matched to a gene: 9. Per the germline V gene, CDR1 is SQVTM and CDR2 is ANQGSEA. The CDR3 spells CSALPGQGAPGELFF. CDR3 sequence (DNA): TGCAGCGCCCTACCGGGACAGGGGGCGCCCGGGGAGCTGTTTTTT.

Worth noting for this clone: The sample carries other DNA sequences with the same CDR3. V is TRBV10-3 and J is TRBJ2-2; a possible D gene is TRBD2 (6 bases). V shed 5 bases and J shed 5 bases, with 12 bases lying between them. The CDR3 is made up of 14 amino acids. CDR1 and CDR2 from the germline V gene are ENHRY and SYGVKD. The CDR3 sequence is CAISSWTTTGELFF. In DNA form, the CDR3 reads TGTGCCATCAGTTCCTGGACTACTACCGGGGAGCTGTTTTTT.

This chain connects TRBV2 to TRBJ2-7; weak D call: TRBD1 (6 bases). The CDR3 length is 12 residues. Deletions cut 5 bases from V and 5 bases from J, with 10 bases between. The germline V gene has CDR1 SNHLY and CDR2 FYNNEI. This CDR3 reads CASSSGDHEQYF. CDR3 DNA sequence: TGTGCCAGCAGTTCAGGGGACCACGAGCAGTACTTC.

The chain couples TRBV6-1 to TRBJ1-4; 10 bases are a match to TRBD1. Germline-derived CDR1 and CDR2 are MNHNS and SASEGT. V was pared by 3 bases and J by 5 bases, with 6 bases of the junction left unmatched. The CDR3 is made up of 16 amino acids. The CDR3 here is CASSEGTGDRNEKLFF. DNA for the CDR3: TGTGCCAGCAGTGAGGGGACAGGGGACAGGAATGAAAAACTGTTTTTT.

The chain employs TRBV4-1 and TRBJ2-3, with 14 nucleotides matching TRBD2. Germline V gene sequence: CDR1 MGHRA, CDR2 YSYEKL. The V gene end was trimmed by 5 bases and the J gene end by 6 bases; junction bases not matched to a gene: 13. This CDR3 has 18 residues. The CDR3 DNA sequence: TGCGCCAGCAGCTCCAAAACCATTCGGACTAGCGGGGGGGATACGCAGTATTTT. This encodes CASSSKTIRTSGGDTQYF.

This clone came up once. The chain links TRBV15 to TRBJ1-5; 9 bases agree with TRBD1. V trimming: 3 bases; J trimming: 4 bases; junction bases outside the gene matches: 7. CDR3 size: 16 residues. Germline loops: CDR1 LNHNV, CDR2 YYDKDF (reference sequence). The CDR3 DNA follows: TGTGCCACCAGCAGTCCCGACAGGGGGAGGAATCAGCCCCAGCATTTT. This translates into CATSSPDRGRNQPQHF.

The rearrangement uses TRBV27 and TRBJ2-1, with D perhaps matching TRBD2 (5 bases). This CDR3 has 17 amino acids. V dropped 0 bases and J dropped 6 bases, with 18 bases sitting between them. CDR1 and CDR2 (germline): MNHEY, SMNVEV (reference sequence). CDR3 loop: CASSLSGPLIEGNEQFF. The CDR3 DNA is TGTGCCAGCAGTTTATCAGGGCCTCTCATAGAGGGCAATGAGCAGTTCTTC.

The chain links TRBV18 to TRBJ2-4; D is perhaps TRBD2 (6 bases). Germline V gene sequence: CDR1 KGHSH, CDR2 LQKENI. The CDR3 is 17 amino acids. V lost 5 bases to trimming and J lost 0 bases, with 17 bases between them. The CDR3 loop is CASSASWSGEAKNIQYF. The CDR3 DNA is TGTGCCAGCTCAGCGTCGTGGTCGGGGGAAGCCAAAAACATTCAGTACTTC.

This clone was recorded once. This chain connects TRBV7-8 to TRBJ1-4; a possible D gene is TRBD1 (5 bases). Germline V gives CDR1 SGHVS, CDR2 FQNEAQ. This CDR3 is 14 amino acids long. V was clipped by 5 bases and J by 6 bases, with 13 bases between them. This chain's CDR3 is CASSPWPGDEKLFF. The CDR3 nucleotides read TGTGCCAGCAGCCCATGGCCGGGGGATGAAAAACTGTTTTTT. The variable domain in full, completed from reference TRBV7-8 and TRBJ1-4, reads GAGVSQSPRYKVAKRGQDVALRCDPISGHVSLFWYQQALGQGPEFLTYFQNEAQLDKSGLPSDRFFAERPEGSVSTLKIQRTQQEDSAVYLCASSPWPGDEKLFFGSGTQLSVL.

The V gene is TRBV18, the J gene TRBJ1-5; D is ambiguous. The CDR3 is made up of 13 amino acids. Germline CDR1 is KGHSH and CDR2 is LQKENI. Trimming shortened V by 2 bases and J by 3 bases, and 5 bases separated the two germline ends. DNA for the CDR3: TGTGCCAGCTCACCAGGGCTCAATCAGCCCCAGCATTTT. Its translation is CASSPGLNQPQHF.

This clone was detected once. This CDR3 is also generated by other DNA sequences in the sample. The rearrangement joins TRBV9 to TRBJ1-1, with D hard to call. In germline, CDR1 is SGDLS, CDR2 YYNGEE. This CDR3 is 13 amino acids long. Trimming stripped 1 base from V and 2 bases from J, with 6 bases between. The DNA of the CDR3 is TGTGCCAGCAGCGTACACAGTAACACTGAAGCTTTCTTT. It encodes CASSVHSNTEAFF.

The chain is built from TRBV11-2 and TRBJ2-1, with 11 nucleotides matching TRBD2. This CDR3 is built from 18 residues. After removal of 5 bases from V and 9 bases from J, the junction contained 18 bases not matched to a gene. The germline CDR1 and CDR2 sequences are SGHAT and FQNNGV. CDR3 loop: CASSPTPPTSGRRSEQFF. CDR3 DNA: TGTGCCAGCAGCCCCACCCCCCCTACTAGCGGGAGACGGAGTGAGCAGTTCTTC.

In DNA, the CDR3 is TGTGCCAGCACCTCTTATAAGGGGACTTCCGACCAGTCCCGCTACGAGCAGTACTTC. Translated, it gives CASTSYKGTSDQSRYEQYF. The genes are TRBV7-9 and TRBJ2-7; weak D call: TRBD2 (6 bases). In germline, CDR1 is SEHNR, CDR2 FQNEAQ (reference sequence). Deletions cut 7 bases from V and 3 bases from J, with 31 bases between. This CDR3 has 19 amino acids. The full variable domain, in which reference TRBV7-9 and TRBJ2-7 provide the parts outside the CDR3, is DTGVSQNPRHKITKRGQNVTFRCDPISEHNRLYWYRQTLGQGPEFLTYFQNEAQLEKSRLLSDRFSAERPKGSFSTLEIQRTEQGDSAMYLCASTSYKGTSDQSRYEQYFGPGTRLTVT.

The gene calls are TRBV2 and TRBJ2-1, with D possibly matching TRBD2 (6 bases). V lost 11 bases to trimming and J lost 12 bases, with 17 bases between them. Germline values: CDR1 SNHLY, CDR2 FYNNEI. The CDR3 sequence is 11 residues long. The chain's CDR3 is CAGRTTSAQFF. CDR3 DNA sequence: TGTGCCGGGAGGACGACCTCGGCGCAGTTCTTC.

The V and J genes are TRBV27 and TRBJ2-1, with D possibly TRBD1 on 5 matching bases. The germline V and J ends were trimmed by 0 bases and 0 bases, with 21 bases remaining between them. The germline V gene encodes CDR1 MNHEY and CDR2 SMNVEV (reference sequence). The CDR3 sequence is 20 residues long. The CDR3 DNA reads TGTGCCAGCAGTTTATCGTGGCCCACAGACAGTCAAAGCTCCTACAATGAGCAGTTCTTC. Translation gives CASSLSWPTDSQSSYNEQFF.

The chain joins TRBV5-1 to TRBJ2-3, with TRBD1 identical over 8 bases. The length of the CDR3 is 15 residues. Germline V gives CDR1 SGHRS, CDR2 YFSETQ. Trimming removed 3 bases from V and 2 bases from J; junction bases left unmatched: 5. CDR3 sequence: CASSWGQEITDTQYF. Written as DNA, the CDR3 is TGCGCCAGCAGCTGGGGACAGGAGATCACAGATACGCAGTATTTT.

The V and J genes are TRBV6-5 and TRBJ2-7; 8 bases agree with TRBD2. V lost 4 bases to trimming and J lost 3 bases; unmatched junction nucleotides: 11. The CDR3 length is 16 residues. Germline CDR1 reads MNHEY; CDR2 reads SVGAGI. The CDR3 loop reads CASSSLRLAPYYEQYF. CDR3 nucleotides: TGTGCCAGCAGTTCTCTCCGACTAGCGCCCTACTACGAGCAGTACTTC.